The 4 T cell receptor beta chains listed next were all sequenced from one sample in a study of blood T cell repertoires in COVID-19. Sequenced by immunoSEQ multiplex PCR; TCRdb stores in-frame clones only, minus some. Of roughly 340,000 clones in the sample, under 95% were seen once. Sequenced: peripheral blood. The source of these receptors is a woman aged 18-29 years who had recovered from COVID-19.

CDR3 bases: TGTGCCAGCAGCTTCTCGACTAGCGGGGATCGAAATGAGCAGTTCTTC. Translated: CASSFSTSGDRNEQFF. J is TRBJ2-1 and V is TRBV21-1; the table's D call of TRBD2 was not tested on the DNA. TRBV21-1 is termed a pseudogene. CDR3 length equals 16 residues.

V gene TRBV6-1 combines with J gene TRBJ2-2; a weak D match, TRBD2 (6 bases). Germline V CDR1 and CDR2: MNHNS, SASEGT. The CDR3 has 17 residues. Trimming cost V 4 bases and J 1 base, with 16 bases left between them. The CDR3 DNA reads TGTGCCAGCAGTGGGGCCACTAGCTTCAGGAACACCGGGGAGCTGTTTTTT. Translated, it gives CASSGATSFRNTGELFF.

The J gene is TRBJ2-5, the V gene TRBV9, with D perhaps matching TRBD2 (5 bases). The V and J ends lost 0 bases and 1 base respectively, with 19 bases between them. The germline V gene has CDR1 SGDLS and CDR2 YYNGEE. The CDR3 runs 18 residues. CDR3 residues: CASSVGWWEQAFQETQYF. CDR3 DNA: TGTGCCAGCAGCGTAGGTTGGTGGGAGCAGGCTTTCCAAGAGACCCAGTACTTC.

The chain employs TRBV7-6 and TRBJ1-6; 11 nucleotides match TRBD1. The germline V gene encodes CDR1 SGHVS and CDR2 FNYEAQ. V lost 6 bases and J lost 7; bases outside the gene matches: 5. The CDR3 contains 15 residues. The CDR3 nucleotides are TGTGCCAGCAGTCGGGACAGGGGGACGAATTCACCCCTCCACTTT. This sequence encodes CASSRDRGTNSPLHF.